Listed here is a single T cell receptor (beta chain). This specimen belongs to a study of blood T cell repertoires in COVID-19. The germline V gene has CDR1 MDHEN and CDR2 SYDVKM. Trimming removed 4 bases from V and 0 bases from J, with 10 bases in between. There are 15 residues in the CDR3. The table came from immunoSEQ multiplex PCR; TCRdb's copy has only in-frame clones and leaves some out. The sample records roughly 400,000 clones, 88% being singletons. Each participant's cohort was designated according to participant-reported clinical history. This TCR was recovered from a woman aged 18-29 years who had been exposed to COVID-19. Input material: PBMCs or T cells enriched from blood (not recorded which). The chain recombines TRBV28 with TRBJ1-3; TRBD1 is a possible D gene (5 bases). The DNA of the CDR3 is TGTGCCAGCAGTTCCGACAGCCGCTCTGGAAACACCATATATTTT. Its protein product is CASSSDSRSGNTIYF.